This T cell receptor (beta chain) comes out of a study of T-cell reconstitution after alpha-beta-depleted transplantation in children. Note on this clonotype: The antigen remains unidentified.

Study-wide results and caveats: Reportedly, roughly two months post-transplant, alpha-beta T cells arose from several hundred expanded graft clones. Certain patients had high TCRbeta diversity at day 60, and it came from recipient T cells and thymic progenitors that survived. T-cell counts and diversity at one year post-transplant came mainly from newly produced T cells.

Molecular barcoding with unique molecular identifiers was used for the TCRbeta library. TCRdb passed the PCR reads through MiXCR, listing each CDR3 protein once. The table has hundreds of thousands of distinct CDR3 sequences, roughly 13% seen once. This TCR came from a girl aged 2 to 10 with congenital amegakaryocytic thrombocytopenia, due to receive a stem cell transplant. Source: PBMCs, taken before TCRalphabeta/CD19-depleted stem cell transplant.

CDR3: CASSFYLQGDTGELFF. The CDR3 bases are TGTGCCAGCAGTTTTTACCTACAGGGTGATACCGGGGAGCTGTTTTTT. This sequence joins TRBV12-3 or TRBV12-4 and TRBJ2-2; TRBD1 is a possible D gene (6 bases). Trimming cost V 3 bases and J 5 bases, with 16 bases left between them. The CDR3 has 16 residues.